The 21 T cell receptor beta chains reported below all come from one sample, sequenced in a study of blood T cell repertoires in COVID-19. The protocol was immunoSEQ multiplex PCR, while the TCRdb copy is restricted to in-frame clones and leaves out a portion. The sample lists some 250,000 clones, around four fifths seen once, with 15% in the top ten. Material: PBMCs or T cells enriched from blood (not recorded which). The receptors derive from a man in his forties or fifties who had recovered from COVID-19.

The chain couples TRBV28 to TRBJ2-7; tentative D call: TRBD1 (5 bases). The CDR3 consists of 13 residues. Trimming pared 7 bases from V and 1 base from J, leaving 11 bases between. CDR1 and CDR2 (germline): MDHEN, SYDVKM. As DNA, the CDR3 is TGTGCCAGCACCACAGGTTCTTCCTACGAGCAGTACTTC. Translating gives CASTTGSSYEQYF.

The rearrangement joins TRBV7-8 to TRBJ2-1, with 8 bases aligning to TRBD2. The V gene end was trimmed by 1 base and the J gene end by 0 bases; junction bases not matched to a gene: 11. CDR3 length: 19 residues. Germline values: CDR1 SGHVS, CDR2 FQNEAQ. The CDR3 here is CASSLGLAGSASSYNEQFF. The DNA for the CDR3 is TGTGCCAGCAGCTTAGGGCTAGCGGGCAGCGCGAGCTCCTACAATGAGCAGTTCTTC.

The chain joins TRBV19 to TRBJ2-7, with a tentative D call TRBD2 (5 bases). V was trimmed by 3 bases and J by 0 bases, leaving 12 bases between them. The CDR3 has 15 residues. The germline V gene has CDR1 LNHDA and CDR2 SQIVND (reference sequence). As DNA, the CDR3 is TGTGCCAGTAGTATCGTACTAGACTCCTCCTACGAGCAGTACTTC. It yields the protein CASSIVLDSSYEQYF.

In this sample, this clone turned up once. The chain employs TRBV18 and TRBJ2-2; the match to TRBD1 covers 10 bases. This CDR3 region has 17 residues. CDR1 is KGHSH and CDR2 is LQKENI in the germline V gene. Trimming took 3 bases from V and 3 from J; bases not matched to a gene: 7. The CDR3 DNA sequence: TGTGCCAGCTCACCCCTCGGGACAGGGGTGGACACCGGGGAGCTGTTTTTT. Translated, it gives CASSPLGTGVDTGELFF.

The CDR3 bases are TGTGCCAGCAGCCGTCCGGGACAGGCCTCTAATGAAAAACTGTTTTTT. It specifies CASSRPGQASNEKLFF. The chain couples TRBV7-2 to TRBJ1-4; TRBD1 matches 8 bases. The CDR3 is 16 amino acids. Trimming took 5 bases from V and 3 from J; bases not matched to a gene: 8. Germline CDR1 reads SGHTA; CDR2 reads FQGNSA.

This chain links TRBV18 with TRBJ1-4; 8 bases are a match to TRBD1. Per germline, CDR1 KGHSH and CDR2 LQKENI. Unmatched junction bases numbered 0, after V lost 4 bases and J lost 2 bases. The CDR3 is made up of 14 amino acids. The CDR3 reads CASSRQGTNEKLFF. The CDR3 DNA sequence: TGTGCCAGCTCACGACAGGGGACTAATGAAAAACTGTTTTTT. The whole variable domain, filled in from reference TRBV18 and TRBJ1-4, reads NAGVMQNPRHLVRRRGQEARLRCSPMKGHSHVYWYRQLPEEGLKFMVYLQKENIIDESGMPKERFSAEFPKEGPSILRIQQVVRGDSAAYFCASSRQGTNEKLFFGSGTQLSVL.

This clone is a singleton in its sample. The V gene is TRBV6-5, the J gene TRBJ1-6; 7 bases are a match to TRBD1. The germline gives CDR1 MNHEY, CDR2 SVGAGI. The trim removed 6 bases at V and 6 bases at J, leaving 8 bases unmatched. The CDR3 consists of 15 residues. CDR3 in amino acids: CASRYDREGNSPLHF. CDR3 nucleotide sequence: TGTGCCAGCAGGTACGACAGGGAAGGTAATTCACCCCTCCACTTT.

This clone was counted between two and nine times. The chain joins TRBV7-8 to TRBJ2-7; the match to TRBD2 covers 12 bases. Germline loops: CDR1 SGHVS, CDR2 FQNEAQ. CDR3 length: 15 residues. J gave up 1 base and V 5 bases, and 3 bases lay outside the gene matches. In nucleotides, the CDR3 is TGTGCCAGCAGCGTAACTAGCGGGAGGTCCTACGAGCAGTACTTC. The encoded protein is CASSVTSGRSYEQYF.

This rearrangement joins TRBV5-1 to TRBJ1-2; the D gene is possibly TRBD1 (6 bases). CDR1 and CDR2 (germline): SGHRS, YFSETQ. The CDR3 runs 14 residues. V lost 0 bases, J lost 10 bases, and 16 bases lay in between. The CDR3 DNA reads as TGCGCCAGCAGCTTGGCCGGGGGGCGATTCGACTACACCTTC. Translation gives CASSLAGGRFDYTF.

V gene TRBV29-1 combines with J gene TRBJ2-1; 9 bases align to TRBD1. Germline CDR1 SQVTM, CDR2 ANQGSEA. Trimming took 4 bases from V and 2 from J; bases not matched to a gene: 6. This CDR3 spans 15 amino acids. In DNA, the CDR3 is TGCAGCGTTGTAGGGGGGACAGGGACCTACAATGAGCAGTTCTTC. Its translation: CSVVGGTGTYNEQFF.

The CDR3 protein is CASGLRAGGYNEQFF. The DNA of the CDR3 is TGTGCTAGTGGTTTGAGAGCGGGAGGTTACAATGAGCAGTTCTTC. This rearrangement joins TRBV12-5 to TRBJ2-1; 9 bases agree with TRBD2. The CDR3 is 15 amino acids. Germline V gene lookup returns CDR1 LGHNT and CDR2 FRNRAP. V dropped 2 bases and J dropped 4; count of bases not matched to a gene: 3.

The J gene is TRBJ2-2, the V gene TRBV7-3, with D possibly matching TRBD1 (5 bases). V was pared by 6 bases and J by 3 bases, with 14 bases between. Germline CDR1 reads SGHTA; CDR2 reads FQGTGA. The CDR3 runs to 15 residues. CDR3 loop: CASSPGSGYTGELFF. As DNA, the CDR3 is TGTGCCAGCAGTCCAGGGTCCGGGTACACCGGGGAGCTGTTTTTT.

The chain links TRBV30 to TRBJ1-5; a weak D match, TRBD1 (5 bases). The CDR3 sequence is 14 residues long. In germline, CDR1 is GTSNPN, CDR2 SVGIG (reference sequence). Trimming cost V 0 bases and J 4 bases, with 10 bases left between them. The CDR3 DNA sequence: TGTGCCTGGAGTGTACTCGGGGGGAATCAGCCCCAGCATTTT. This translates into CAWSVLGGNQPQHF.

The chain has TRBV18 and TRBJ2-1, with TRBD2 identical over 8 bases. V lost 2 bases and J lost 4; bases outside the gene matches: 1. Germline CDR1 reads KGHSH; CDR2 reads LQKENI. This CDR3 has 14 residues. CDR3 amino acids: CASSPSGGYNEQFF. The CDR3 nucleotides are TGTGCCAGCTCACCAAGCGGGGGATACAATGAGCAGTTCTTC.

For this clone: This CDR3 is also generated by other DNA sequences in the sample. This rearrangement joins TRBV9 to TRBJ2-5; TRBD2 agrees at 14 bases. From germline, CDR1 is SGDLS and CDR2 YYNGEE. The J segment lost 4 bases and the V segment lost 4 bases, leaving 3 bases of the junction unmatched. This CDR3 spans 15 amino acids. DNA for the CDR3: TGTGCCAGCAGCCTAGGACTAGCGGGAGGAGAGACCCAGTACTTC. Amino acid sequence: CASSLGLAGGETQYF. The full variable domain, completed using reference TRBV9 and TRBJ2-5, is DSGVTQTPKHLITATGQRVTLRCSPRSGDLSVYWYQQSLDQGLQFLIQYYNGEERAKGNILERFSAQQFPDLHSELNLSSLELGDSALYFCASSLGLAGGETQYFGPGTRLLVL.

The gene calls are TRBV9 and TRBJ1-2; D possibly corresponds to TRBD1 (6 bases). The CDR3 consists of 15 residues. Trimming left V 3 bases short and J 8 bases short, with 20 bases between. Germline V gene sequence: CDR1 SGDLS, CDR2 YYNGEE. The CDR3 nucleotides are TGTGCCAGCAGCGCAAACCACAGGGTTTCGGAAGGCTACACCTTC. This encodes CASSANHRVSEGYTF.

A few counts support this clone. The chain couples TRBV5-1 to TRBJ1-3; D call uncertain. The CDR3 spans 16 residues. Germline-derived CDR1 and CDR2 are SGHRS and YFSETQ. Trimming removed 4 bases at V and 0 bases at J, with 14 bases between. The CDR3 spells CASSPEGRPSGNTIYF. For the CDR3, the DNA is TGCGCCAGCAGCCCAGAGGGCAGGCCCTCTGGAAACACCATATATTTT.

The chain's CDR3 is CSVETGLSSGANVLTF. CDR3 bases: TGCAGCGTTGAGACGGGACTGAGCTCTGGGGCCAACGTCCTGACTTTC. The chain has TRBV29-1 and TRBJ2-6; D is perhaps TRBD2 (6 bases). The length of the CDR3 is 16 residues. The germline gives CDR1 SQVTM, CDR2 ANQGSEA. The V gene lost 3 bases and the J gene lost 0 bases, with 12 bases spanning the gap. The full variable domain, rest sourced from reference TRBV29-1 and TRBJ2-6, is SAVISQKPSRDICQRGTSLTIQCQVDSQVTMMFWYRQQPGQSLTLIATANQGSEATYESGFVIDKFPISRPNLTFSTLTVSNMSPEDSSIYLCSVETGLSSGANVLTFGAGSRLTVL.

The rearrangement uses TRBV5-4 and TRBJ2-1; the match to TRBD2 covers 7 bases. The CDR3 spans 15 residues. Trimming took 10 bases from V and 7 from J; bases not matched to a gene: 17. Germline V gene lookup returns CDR1 SGHNT and CDR2 YYREEE (reference sequence). The DNA of the CDR3 is TGTGCCCTAGCTTCCGGGGGGAGCGTTCGGAATGAGCAGTTCTTC. Translating gives CALASGGSVRNEQFF.

The chain recombines TRBV28 with TRBJ2-1; D is ambiguous. Germline V lookup: CDR1 MDHEN, CDR2 SYDVKM. V lost 6 bases and J 6 bases, leaving 9 bases between the germline ends. CDR3 size: 12 residues. The CDR3 DNA sequence: TGTGCCAGCAGCCTACTCGGCAATGAGCAGTTCTTC. Translated, it gives CASSLLGNEQFF.

The chain employs TRBV4-3 and TRBJ2-2; TRBD1 is a possible D gene (6 bases). The CDR3 sequence is 16 residues long. The germline gives CDR1 LGHNA, CDR2 YSLEER. Trimming took off 0 bases at V and 10 bases at J, with 18 bases between the two ends. In DNA form, the CDR3 reads TGCGCCAGCAGCCAAGATAGTCGCAGGGGTGGTGAGGAGCTGTTTTTT. Protein: CASSQDSRRGGEELFF.